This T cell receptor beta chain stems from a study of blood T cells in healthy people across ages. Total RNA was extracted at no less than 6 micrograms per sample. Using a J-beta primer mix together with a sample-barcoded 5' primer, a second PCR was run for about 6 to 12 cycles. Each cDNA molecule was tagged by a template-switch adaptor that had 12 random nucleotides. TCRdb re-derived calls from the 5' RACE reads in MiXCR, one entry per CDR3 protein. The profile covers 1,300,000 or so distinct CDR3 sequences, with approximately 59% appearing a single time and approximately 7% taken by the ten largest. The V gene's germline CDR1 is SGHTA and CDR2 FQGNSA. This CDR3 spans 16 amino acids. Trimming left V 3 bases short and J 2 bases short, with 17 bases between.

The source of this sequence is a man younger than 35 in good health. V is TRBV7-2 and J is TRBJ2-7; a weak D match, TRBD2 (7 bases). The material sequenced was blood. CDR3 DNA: TGTGCCAGCAGCTTTGGGGGGGGGCTATCTGCCTACGAGCAGTACTTC. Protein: CASSFGGGLSAYEQYF.